Below, 26 T cell receptor beta chains from the same sample are listed, as sequenced in a study of blood T cell repertoires in COVID-19. Measured with immunoSEQ multiplex PCR; TCRdb has only the in-frame clones, and not every one. The sample contains about 160,000 clones, around 82% of which appear only once. The sample comprised PBMCs or T cells enriched from blood (not recorded which). These receptor sequences come from a man aged 60 to 69 who had recovered from COVID-19.

V is TRBV15 and J is TRBJ2-2, with TRBD1 identical over 11 bases. Germline-derived CDR1 and CDR2 are LNHNV and YYDKDF (reference sequence). V shed 3 bases, J shed 5 bases, and the junction held 2 bases outside the gene matches. The length of the CDR3 is 15 residues. This CDR3 reads CATSRDRGLTGELFF. Here the CDR3 DNA reads TGTGCCACCAGCAGGGACAGGGGGCTGACCGGGGAGCTGTTTTTT.

V usage is TRBV7-8 and J usage is TRBJ1-4; D gene uncertain. CDR1 and CDR2 from the germline V gene are SGHVS and FQNEAQ. V was trimmed by 5 bases and J by 4 bases, leaving 11 bases between them. The CDR3 spans 14 residues. CDR3 loop: CASSLTESNEKLFF. CDR3 coding DNA: TGTGCCAGCAGCCTCACAGAGAGTAATGAAAAACTGTTTTTT.

This clone was observed at least ten times. This chain connects TRBV7-8 to TRBJ2-1, with TRBD2 identical over 7 bases. Trimming took 5 bases from V and 0 from J; bases not matched to a gene: 19. The CDR3 totals 20 residues. CDR1 is SGHVS, CDR2 FQNEAQ, per germline. In nucleotides, the CDR3 is TGTGCCAGCAGCCTCGGGCCGTTAAATAGCGGGTCCTTCTCCTACAATGAGCAGTTCTTC. It specifies CASSLGPLNSGSFSYNEQFF.

V gene TRBV11-2 combines with J gene TRBJ2-7; 12 positions agree with TRBD2. V lost 7 bases to trimming and J lost 3 bases; unmatched junction nucleotides: 7. This CDR3 is built from 15 residues. Germline-derived CDR1 and CDR2 are SGHAT and FQNNGV. CDR3 DNA: TGTGCCAGCAACCCACCGGGACTAGCGGGCTACGAGCAGTACTTC. It translates to CASNPPGLAGYEQYF. The whole variable domain, filled in from reference TRBV11-2 and TRBJ2-7, reads EAGVAQSPRYKIIEKRQSVAFWCNPISGHATLYWYQQILGQGPKLLIQFQNNGVVDDSQLPKDRFSAERLKGVDSTLKIQPAKLEDSAVYLCASNPPGLAGYEQYFGPGTRLTVT.

The V call is TRBV5-1, the J call TRBJ2-1; TRBD2 agrees at 9 bases. V lost 4 bases and J lost 10; bases outside the gene matches: 15. The CDR3 loop spans 16 amino acids. Germline CDR1 reads SGHRS; CDR2 reads YFSETQ. As DNA, the CDR3 is TGCGCCAGCAGCCCGTATAGCGGGGGCGGGGTGAAGGAGCAGTTCTTC. Protein: CASSPYSGGGVKEQFF.

CDR3 loop: CASRTGGSEQYF. CDR3 coding DNA: TGTGCCAGCAGGACGGGAGGTAGCGAGCAGTACTTC. The chain links TRBV11-2 to TRBJ2-7; 7 bases are shared with TRBD2. This CDR3 spans 12 amino acids. CDR1 SGHAT and CDR2 FQNNGV come from the germline V gene. J was trimmed by 6 bases and V by 6 bases; bases with no gene match: 5. Looking up the rest from reference TRBV11-2 and TRBJ2-7 gives the full variable domain: EAGVAQSPRYKIIEKRQSVAFWCNPISGHATLYWYQQILGQGPKLLIQFQNNGVVDDSQLPKDRFSAERLKGVDSTLKIQPAKLEDSAVYLCASRTGGSEQYFGPGTRLTVT.

This clone was detected once. This chain joins TRBV30 and TRBJ2-1; D remains ambiguous. The germline V and J ends were trimmed by 0 bases and 5 bases, with 14 bases remaining between them. CDR1 and CDR2 from the germline V gene are GTSNPN and SVGIG (reference sequence). CDR3 length: 15 residues. The chain's CDR3 is CAWSVKIARHNEQFF. CDR3 sequence (DNA): TGTGCCTGGAGTGTAAAAATCGCCAGGCACAATGAGCAGTTCTTC. The full variable domain, its missing parts supplied by reference TRBV30 and TRBJ2-1, is SQTIHQWPATLVQPVGSPLSLECTVEGTSNPNLYWYRQAAGRGLQLLFYSVGIGQISSEVPQNLSASRPQDRQFILSSKKLLLSDSGFYLCAWSVKIARHNEQFFGPGTRLTVL.

This sequence joins TRBV7-3 and TRBJ1-6; 8 bases agree with TRBD1. In germline, CDR1 is SGHTA, CDR2 FQGTGA. V shed 0 bases and J 6 bases; nucleotides not matched to a gene: 4. The CDR3 contains 16 residues. The CDR3 DNA reads TGTGCCAGCAGCTTAACGGGACAGGAGGGTAATTCACCCCTCCACTTT. Protein product: CASSLTGQEGNSPLHF.

The V and J genes are TRBV5-1 and TRBJ1-1; no reliable D call. The CDR3 contains 18 residues. CDR1 SGHRS and CDR2 YFSETQ come from the germline V gene. The germline V and J ends were trimmed by 0 bases and 1 base, with 19 bases remaining between them. The CDR3 DNA is TGCGCCAGCAGCTTGGCCTTTCCGGGTAGTCTGCGGAACACTGAAGCTTTCTTT. It specifies CASSLAFPGSLRNTEAFF.

The rearrangement joins TRBV28 to TRBJ2-1, with D possibly matching TRBD1 (5 bases). CDR1 is MDHEN, CDR2 SYDVKM, per germline. V lost 2 bases to trimming and J lost 1 base, with 15 bases between them. The CDR3 has 17 amino acids. The CDR3 is CASSLTSGLGSYNEQFF. The CDR3 region has the DNA TGTGCCAGCAGTTTAACCTCAGGGTTGGGTTCCTACAATGAGCAGTTCTTC.

This chain uses TRBV2 with TRBJ1-2, with TRBD1 identical over 7 bases. Unmatched junction bases numbered 8, after V lost 5 bases and J lost 8 bases. Germline V gene lookup returns CDR1 SNHLY and CDR2 FYNNEI. This CDR3 has 13 amino acids. The CDR3 region is CASSTGAPGGYTF. The CDR3 DNA reads TGTGCCAGCAGTACAGGGGCCCCGGGAGGCTACACCTTC.

The chain uses TRBV19 and TRBJ1-4; no firm D call. Trimming stripped 7 bases from V and 0 bases from J, with 15 bases between. Germline V gene data show CDR1 as LNHDA and CDR2 as SQIVND (reference sequence). The CDR3 loop spans 16 amino acids. DNA for the CDR3: TGTGCCAGTACCCCAAATGGCCTTGCAACTAATGAAAAACTGTTTTTT. This sequence encodes CASTPNGLATNEKLFF. Supplemented by reference TRBV19 and TRBJ1-4, the full variable domain reads DGGITQSPKYLFRKEGQNVTLSCEQNLNHDAMYWYRQDPGQGLRLIYYSQIVNDFQKGDIAEGYSVSREKKESFPLTVTSAQKNPTAFYLCASTPNGLATNEKLFFGSGTQLSVL.

This clone was observed a single time. The rearrangement links TRBV7-2 to TRBJ2-7; 7 bases are shared with TRBD2. Trimming removed 1 base from V and 1 base from J; junction bases left unmatched: 7. This CDR3 spans 16 amino acids. Germline assignment: CDR1 SGHTA and CDR2 FQGNSA. The CDR3 DNA sequence: TGTGCCAGCAGCTTAGGAGTTCAAGCGGGATCCTACGAGCAGTACTTC. Translation: CASSLGVQAGSYEQYF.

The chain employs TRBV11-2 and TRBJ1-1; D possibly corresponds to TRBD1 (6 bases). The CDR3 covers 15 residues. Trimming took off 4 bases at V and 3 bases at J, with 15 bases between the two ends. Germline assignment: CDR1 SGHAT and CDR2 FQNNGV. CDR3 residues: CASSYPQGSYTEAFF. For the CDR3, the DNA is TGTGCCAGCAGCTATCCTCAGGGGTCTTACACTGAAGCTTTCTTT.

The chain is built from TRBV2 and TRBJ1-2, with 10 bases aligning to TRBD1. CDR1 and CDR2 from the germline V gene are SNHLY and FYNNEI. With 6 bases clipped from V and 2 bases from J, the junction kept 6 bases outside the gene matches. CDR3 length: 15 residues. The chain's CDR3 is CASRLEGQGNYGYTF. The DNA for the CDR3 is TGTGCCAGCAGATTGGAGGGACAGGGGAACTATGGCTACACCTTC. The whole variable domain, remainder taken from reference TRBV2 and TRBJ1-2, is EPEVTQTPSHQVTQMGQEVILRCVPISNHLYFYWYRQILGQKVEFLVSFYNNEISEKSEIFDDQFSVERPDGSNFTLKIRSTKLEDSAMYFCASRLEGQGNYGYTFGSGTRLTVV.

This clone was seen a few times. The V and J genes are TRBV7-8 and TRBJ2-2; D might be TRBD2 (6 bases). Between the trimmed V and J ends, which lost 5 bases and 6 bases, there was a span of 19 bases. Germline values: CDR1 SGHVS, CDR2 FQNEAQ. The CDR3 totals 16 residues. CDR3 in amino acids: CASSPKAGGWAGELFF. CDR3 DNA sequence: TGTGCCAGCAGCCCAAAGGCTGGGGGGTGGGCCGGGGAGCTGTTTTTT. Drawing the rest from reference TRBV7-8 and TRBJ2-2, the complete variable domain is GAGVSQSPRYKVAKRGQDVALRCDPISGHVSLFWYQQALGQGPEFLTYFQNEAQLDKSGLPSDRFFAERPEGSVSTLKIQRTQQEDSAVYLCASSPKAGGWAGELFFGEGSRLTVL.

The V call is TRBV18, the J call TRBJ2-7; D may be TRBD2 (7 bases). CDR1 is KGHSH and CDR2 is LQKENI in the germline V gene. The CDR3 has 15 amino acids. Trimming removed 1 base at V and 2 bases at J, with 12 bases between. This CDR3 reads CASSPRQGTTYEQYF. The CDR3 DNA follows: TGTGCCAGCTCACCACGGCAGGGGACTACCTACGAGCAGTACTTC. The whole variable domain, filled in from reference TRBV18 and TRBJ2-7, reads NAGVMQNPRHLVRRRGQEARLRCSPMKGHSHVYWYRQLPEEGLKFMVYLQKENIIDESGMPKERFSAEFPKEGPSILRIQQVVRGDSAAYFCASSPRQGTTYEQYFGPGTRLTVT.

The chain couples TRBV12-3 or TRBV12-4 to TRBJ1-1; a weak D match, TRBD1 (5 bases). Trimming cost V 6 bases and J 2 bases, with 10 bases left between them. The CDR3 sequence is 13 residues long. CDR3 loop: CASSQGFNTEAFF. CDR3 DNA sequence: TGTGCCAGCAGCCAGGGCTTTAACACTGAAGCTTTCTTT.

The chain links TRBV5-1 to TRBJ2-1; 12 bases are a match to TRBD1. Germline V gene lookup returns CDR1 SGHRS and CDR2 YFSETQ. CDR3 size: 15 residues. V shed 3 bases, J shed 5 bases, and the junction held 3 bases outside the gene matches. The CDR3 nucleotides are TGCGCCAGCAGCTGGGGACAGGGGGCCAACAATGAGCAGTTCTTC. It is translated as CASSWGQGANNEQFF.

Only one count was recorded for this clone. J is TRBJ2-2 and V is TRBV6-5; maybe TRBD1 (5 bases). V was clipped by 1 base and J by 3 bases, with 9 bases between them. There are 15 residues in the CDR3. CDR1 MNHEY and CDR2 SVGAGI come from the germline V gene. CDR3 sequence: CASSYWGADTGELFF. The CDR3 nucleotides read TGTGCCAGCAGTTACTGGGGCGCCGACACCGGGGAGCTGTTTTTT.

J is TRBJ2-3 and V is TRBV5-5; maybe TRBD2 (6 bases). The CDR3 is 13 residues long. Trimming took off 6 bases at V and 3 bases at J, with 11 bases between the two ends. The germline V gene has CDR1 SGHKS and CDR2 YYEKEE (reference sequence). CDR3 nucleotide sequence: TGTGCCAGCATGGTCGGGGGTACAGATACGCAGTATTTT. It encodes CASMVGGTDTQYF.

V and J are TRBV7-8 and TRBJ2-1, with D maybe TRBD1 (6 bases). V lost 3 bases to trimming and J lost 6 bases, with 12 bases between them. This CDR3 is 14 amino acids long. Germline V gene sequence: CDR1 SGHVS, CDR2 FQNEAQ. The CDR3 DNA reads TGTGCCAGCAGCTTTAACAGGGTAAGCAATGAGCAGTTCTTC. Translated: CASSFNRVSNEQFF. The entire variable domain, with the rest obtained from reference TRBV7-8 and TRBJ2-1, is as follows: GAGVSQSPRYKVAKRGQDVALRCDPISGHVSLFWYQQALGQGPEFLTYFQNEAQLDKSGLPSDRFFAERPEGSVSTLKIQRTQQEDSAVYLCASSFNRVSNEQFFGPGTRLTVL.

The chain is built from TRBV28 and TRBJ1-2, with D perhaps matching TRBD1 (5 bases). V lost 5 bases to trimming and J lost 3 bases, with 13 bases between them. The CDR3 loop spans 14 amino acids. The germline V gene encodes CDR1 MDHEN and CDR2 SYDVKM. The CDR3 DNA sequence: TGTGCCAGCAGTCAAGCGGGGGACTACTATGGCTACACCTTC. This translates into CASSQAGDYYGYTF.

The rearrangement uses TRBV21-1 and TRBJ1-5. TRBV21-1 is a pseudogene. The CDR3 spans 18 residues. The CDR3 spells CASSKGAGGRYSNQPQHF. The CDR3 coding sequence is TGTGCCAGCAGCAAAGGAGCTGGAGGTCGCTATAGCAATCAGCCCCAGCATTTT.

The chain has TRBV18 and TRBJ1-1; D not resolved. Per germline, CDR1 KGHSH and CDR2 LQKENI. With 3 bases removed from V and 1 base from J, the gap between germline ends came to 9 bases. The CDR3 consists of 14 residues. Written as DNA, the CDR3 is TGTGCCAGCTCACCCCAGGCCCCGAACACTGAAGCTTTCTTT. Amino acid sequence: CASSPQAPNTEAFF.

This clone was recorded only once. J is TRBJ2-3 and V is TRBV7-9, with 11 nucleotides matching TRBD1. Germline-derived CDR1 and CDR2 are SEHNR and FQNEAQ (reference sequence). CDR3 length: 16 amino acids. The ends lost 3 bases at V and 3 bases at J; junction bases unmatched: 5. The DNA of the CDR3 is TGTGCCAGCAGCTTTCGGGGACAGGGGGTGACAGATACGCAGTATTTT. Protein product: CASSFRGQGVTDTQYF.